Each of the 8 T cell receptor beta chains below was sequenced from the same sample in a study of response to subunit inactivated influenza vaccine. TCRdb redid the calling of the RT-PCR reads with MiXCR, one entry per CDR3 protein. The repertoire holds around 760,000 distinct CDR3 sequences, with approximately 14% as singletons. Sequenced material: PBMCs from blood, taken around two weeks before vaccination. The receptors come from a man aged 45-65 years who received an inactivated influenza vaccine.

The rearrangement joins TRBV20-1 to TRBJ2-7, with 12 bases that match TRBD2. Germline V lookup: CDR1 DFQATT, CDR2 SNEGSKA (reference sequence). The CDR3 consists of 18 residues. Trimming removed 3 bases from V and 4 bases from J; junction bases left unmatched: 16. The CDR3 reads CSASLLRLAGGRDYEQYF. The CDR3 bases are TGCAGTGCTAGTTTGCTACGTCTAGCGGGAGGGCGGGATTACGAGCAGTACTTC.

The rearrangement uses TRBV14 and TRBJ2-4; D remains unclear. V was clipped by 3 bases and J by 5 bases, with 17 bases between them. Germline lookup yields CDR1 SGHDN and CDR2 FVKESK. There are 16 residues in the CDR3. Written as DNA, the CDR3 is TGTGCCAGCAGCCATGCGAAGGGTTGGGATGAAAACATTCAGTACTTC. As protein: CASSHAKGWDENIQYF.

This clonotype appeared many times. The chain links TRBV5-1 to TRBJ1-2; D remains unclear. CDR3 length: 13 residues. The germline gives CDR1 SGHRS, CDR2 YFSETQ. The V and J ends lost 4 bases and 14 bases respectively, with 21 bases between them. CDR3 region: CASSQEAIEAKTF. The CDR3, as DNA: TGCGCCAGCAGCCAGGAAGCTATCGAGGCTAAGACCTTC. Variable domain in full (rest from reference TRBV5-1 and TRBJ1-2): KAGVTQTPRYLIKTRGQQVTLSCSPISGHRSVSWYQQTPGQGLQFLFEYFSETQRNKGNFPGRFSGRQFSNSRSEMNVSTLELGDSALYLCASSQEAIEAKTFGSGTRLTVV.

This clonotype appeared a few times. The rearrangement links TRBV6-1 to TRBJ1-1; 7 bases fit TRBD1. CDR3 length: 14 residues. Germline V gene sequence: CDR1 MNHNS, CDR2 SASEGT. Losses at the gene ends were 6 bases for V and 4 bases for J; bases not matched to a gene: 8. CDR3 sequence reads: CASRTPDRVTEAFF. Here the CDR3 DNA reads TGTGCCAGCAGGACGCCTGACAGGGTCACTGAAGCTTTCTTT.

The gene calls are TRBV7-9 and TRBJ1-6; unclear D gene. V was trimmed by 0 bases and J by 14 bases, leaving 8 bases between them. Germline CDR1 reads SEHNR; CDR2 reads FQNEAQ (reference sequence). The CDR3 has 12 amino acids. This CDR3 reads CASSLAELTLHF. CDR3 coding DNA: TGTGCCAGCAGCTTAGCTGAGCTAACCCTCCACTTT.

This chain links TRBV12-3 or TRBV12-4 with TRBJ2-7; 11 bases fit TRBD2. The CDR3 covers 15 residues. V trimming: 6 bases; J trimming: 4 bases; junction bases outside the gene matches: 8. The CDR3: CASRQTSGSYYEQYF. CDR3 in DNA: TGTGCCAGCAGACAAACTAGCGGGAGTTATTACGAGCAGTACTTC.

The gene calls are TRBV5-1 and TRBJ2-5; 7 nucleotides agree with TRBD2. V was clipped by 0 bases and J by 0 bases; unmatched bases: 5. The CDR3 sequence is 16 residues long. The germline CDR1 and CDR2 sequences are SGHRS and YFSETQ. The CDR3 loop reads CASSLAPGGNQETQYF. The DNA for the CDR3 is TGCGCCAGCAGCTTGGCTCCGGGGGGAAACCAAGAGACCCAGTACTTC.

The chain recombines TRBV27 with TRBJ2-2; TRBD1 matches at 7 bases. Germline trimming cut 6 bases from V and 0 bases from J; bases unmatched to any gene: 7. The CDR3 length is 16 residues. Germline V gives CDR1 MNHEY, CDR2 SMNVEV (reference sequence). The CDR3 spells CASRETGIANTGELFF. The DNA for the CDR3 is TGTGCCAGCAGGGAGACAGGGATAGCGAACACCGGGGAGCTGTTTTTT.